This T cell receptor beta chain was identified in a study of blood T cell repertoires in COVID-19. Generated by immunoSEQ multiplex PCR, the TCRdb table keeps only in-frame clones and is missing some. The sample carries approximately 280,000 clones, around 87% recorded once. In the case of this clone: The sample holds other DNA sequences that translate to the same CDR3.

The CDR3 runs 14 residues. Germline loops: CDR1 SGHRS, CDR2 YFSETQ. V lost 0 bases and J 4 bases, leaving 8 bases between the germline ends. The TCR sequence derives from a woman aged 25 to 39 who had recovered from COVID-19. The chain employs TRBV5-1 and TRBJ2-1, with TRBD2 as a possible D gene (6 bases). Sequencing was done on a sample of peripheral blood. The CDR3 DNA follows: TGCGCCAGCAGCTTGGCCGGGACTTACAATGAGCAGTTCTTC. The encoded protein is CASSLAGTYNEQFF.